This is a list of T cell receptor beta chains from one sample in a study of monozygotic twins with inflammatory bowel disease. Using the 5' RACE reads, TCRdb records one entry per CDR3 protein without DNA. This sample contains 300,000 to 350,000 distinct CDR3 sequences. The material sequenced was blood. The receptors shown here come from a human donor with ulcerative colitis or Crohn's disease, or a healthy co-twin of an affected twin (not recorded which). The CDR3 runs from the conserved cysteine through the conserved F or W.

TRBJ2-1,TRBV7-9,CASSAAGLAAYNEQFF
TRBJ1-5,TRBV3-1,CASSQYPGQPQHF
TRBJ2-1,TRBV11-2,CASSLELAGSNEQFF
TRBJ1-6,TRBV20-1,CSARDPDRGENSPLHF
TRBJ1-5,TRBV9,CASSVGAGGNQPQHF
TRBJ2-3,TRBV6-9,CASSYKGSHPYF
TRBJ2-7,TRBV5-1,CASTSSSVAYEQYF
TRBJ1-2,TRBV4-1,CASSQPRDGNNYGYTF
TRBJ2-1,TRBV7-3,CASSDPTKREQFF
TRBJ2-7,TRBV29-1,CSFSTGGHEQYF
TRBJ2-7,TRBV5-6,CASSTRRPLRNEQYF
TRBJ2-2,TRBV7-9,CASRTLLVKDGELFF
TRBJ1-2,TRBV5-1,CASSATGGGYTF
TRBJ2-5,TRBV6-2/TRBV6-3,CASSWGGYQETQYF
TRBJ1-2,TRBV12-3/TRBV12-4,CASSLGQGLGYTF
TRBJ1-5,TRBV19,CASHSQQLNQPQHF
TRBJ2-7,TRBV20-1,CSVRELRDGIYEQYF
TRBJ1-5,TRBV28,CASATLQGRGQPQHF
TRBJ1-5,TRBV6-1,CASSQGRGNQPQHF
TRBJ2-3,TRBV5-1,CASSGTSGRAPDTQYF
TRBJ1-1,TRBV30,CAWGDRAAEAFF
TRBJ1-4,TRBV29-1,CSGRQGGEREKLFF
TRBJ1-1,TRBV12-3/TRBV12-4,CASSTPGWQMNTEAFF
TRBJ2-1,TRBV11-2,CASSLGDVGSNEQFF
TRBJ2-5,TRBV18,CASSPGGDKRETQYF
TRBJ2-2,TRBV12-3/TRBV12-4,CASRVSGRTGELFF
TRBJ1-4,TRBV5-4,CASSLIDRDEKLFF
TRBJ2-3,TRBV18,CASSYQAAEDTQYF
TRBJ2-7,TRBV6-5,CASSSPGLYEQYF
TRBJ1-2,TRBV20-1,CSASRDRASDNYGYTF
TRBJ1-2,TRBV5-1,CASSPYGQANYGYTF
TRBJ2-7,TRBV5-1,CASRSGGYYEQYF
TRBJ2-7,TRBV7-2,CASRPRAYGSPPYEQYF
TRBJ2-4,TRBV6-5,CASSYSARGVKNIQYF
TRBJ2-3,TRBV5-6,CASSFWPKTSGSDTQYF
TRBJ2-3,TRBV15,CATSRNRVADTQYF
TRBJ1-3,TRBV7-9,CASSLVAGNTIYF
TRBJ1-6,TRBV5-1,CASSLAENSPLHF
TRBJ2-1,TRBV29-1,CSVDVFGGPGGYNEQFF
TRBJ2-5,TRBV4-3,CASSQDWSGGSRLETQYF
TRBJ2-2,TRBV5-4,CASSGATNTGELFF
TRBJ2-3,TRBV20-1,CSARGSAGNTQYF
TRBJ1-1,TRBV15,CATSRPRVKAFF
TRBJ2-5,TRBV19,CASSPRTSGRETQYF
TRBJ2-1,TRBV15,CATSRDLPGATYNEQFF
TRBJ2-1,TRBV5-1,CASRNPGLAGVEGQFF
TRBJ2-7,TRBV6-2/TRBV6-3,CASSYSPGTGSAWQYF
TRBJ2-7,TRBV28,CATRVRSYEQYF
TRBJ2-7,TRBV6-5,CASSSLLAVYEQYF
TRBJ1-4,TRBV5-4,CASSFVNEKLFF
TRBJ2-5,TRBV30,CAWRNRAETQYF
TRBJ2-1,TRBV7-2,CASSRGTAQFF
TRBJ1-1,TRBV29-1,CSVETIGTGGEAFF
TRBJ2-2,TRBV4-1,CASSQVGGELFF
TRBJ2-7,TRBV15,CATSRVGDEQYF